The 11 T cell receptor beta chains reported below all come from one sample, sequenced in a study of molecular identifiers for immune sequencing clone quantification. TCRdb recomputed calls from the PCR reads with MiXCR, one row per CDR3 protein. The table lists some 320,000 distinct CDR3 sequences, roughly 23% of them singletons. Sequencing used naive CD8+ T cells from blood, with Jurkat cell RNA spiked in. Subset given: FACS-sorted CD8+CD4-CCR7+CD45RA+ naive T cells. Source of these receptors: a human donor in good health. Some libraries in this study had Jurkat cell RNA spiked in.

This clonotype occurred a few times. The chain uses TRBV2 and TRBJ1-1; tentative D call: TRBD1 (6 bases). The germline V gene has CDR1 SNHLY and CDR2 FYNNEI. This CDR3 is built from 16 residues. Here the CDR3 reads CVSPKMDRTMNTEAFF. CDR3 DNA: TGTGTATCCCCGAAGATGGACAGAACCATGAACACTGAAGCTTTCTTT.

This clonotype showed up many times. This chain links TRBV7-6 with TRBJ2-2; no firm D call. Trimming cost V 4 bases and J 4 bases, with 13 bases left between them. Germline V gene sequence: CDR1 SGHVS, CDR2 FNYEAQ. CDR3 length: 15 amino acids. CDR3 protein: CASSSGLNPTGELFF. The CDR3 bases are TGTGCCAGCAGCTCGGGTCTTAACCCCACCGGGGAGCTGTTTTTT.

This clonotype was counted many times. V is TRBV12-3 or TRBV12-4 and J is TRBJ2-2; D possibly corresponds to TRBD2 (6 bases). This CDR3 has 15 amino acids. Between the trimmed V and J ends, which lost 0 bases and 5 bases, there was a span of 10 bases. CDR3 coding DNA: TGTGCCAGCAGTTTAGCGCGGGACTGGACCGGGGAGCTGTTTTTT. Residues: CASSLARDWTGELFF.

This clonotype came up many times. CDR3 bases: TGCGCCAGCAGCTTGGCAGGCGGGGTTTACAATGAGCAGTTCTTC. Its translation is CASSLAGGVYNEQFF. The chain carries TRBV5-1 and TRBJ2-1; D might be TRBD2 (6 bases). Germline lookup yields CDR1 SGHRS and CDR2 YFSETQ. The V gene lost 0 bases and the J gene lost 4 bases, with 11 bases spanning the gap. The CDR3 length is 15 residues.

A remark on this clonotype: Possible read error: a much larger clone is one base away. V usage is TRBV7-9 and J usage is TRBJ2-2; TRBD1 matches at 9 bases. V lost 4 bases and J lost 6; bases outside the gene matches: 9. This CDR3 spans 16 amino acids. CDR1 is SEHNR, CDR2 FQNEAQ, per germline (reference sequence). CDR3 DNA: TGTGCCAGCAGCTCCTCTACAGGGGGCGAACCCGGGGAGCTGTTTTTT. It encodes CASSSSTGGEPGELFF.

In the case of this clonotype: A much larger clone sits a single nucleotide away, making a read error possible. The rearrangement joins TRBV7-2 to TRBJ1-1; a weak D match, TRBD1 (6 bases). Germline CDR1 reads SGHTA; CDR2 reads FQGNSA. The CDR3 is 17 amino acids. The V gene lost 5 bases and the J gene lost 5 bases, with 24 bases spanning the gap. CDR3: CASSETSGALGGTEAFF. The DNA for the CDR3 is TGTGCCAGCAGCGAGACTTCGGGGGCGCTGGGTGGGACTGAAGCTTTCTTT. Together with reference TRBV7-2 and TRBJ1-1, the CDR3 gives the full variable domain: GAGVSQSPSNKVTEKGKDVELRCDPISGHTALYWYRQSLGQGLEFLIYFQGNSAPDKSGLPSDRFSAERTGGSVSTLTIQRTQQEDSAVYLCASSETSGALGGTEAFFGQGTRLTVV.

Concerning this clonotype: The CDR3 does not end in the conserved phenylalanine or tryptophan, so this is likely a read error. The rearrangement joins TRBV11-1 to TRBJ2-7, with no clear D. The CDR3 sequence is 17 residues long. Germline V gives CDR1 SGHAT, CDR2 FQDESV (reference sequence). The germline V and J ends were trimmed by 5 bases and 3 bases, with 23 bases remaining between them. The CDR3 reads CASSQTLSTYVLYEQYL. The CDR3 region has the DNA TGTGCCAGCAGCCAGACATTATCGACATATGTCCTCTACGAGCAGTACCTC.

This clonotype was found many times. CDR3 sequence: CASSVDSWDLSGANVLTF. The CDR3, as DNA: TGTGCCAGCAGCGTGGATTCTTGGGACCTCTCTGGGGCCAACGTCCTGACTTTC. The chain links TRBV9 to TRBJ2-6; D may match TRBD1 or TRBD2 (5 bases each). Germline CDR1 is SGDLS and CDR2 is YYNGEE. Trimming removed 2 bases from V and 0 bases from J, with 15 bases in between. This CDR3 comprises 18 residues.

As for this clonotype: A read error may be the cause here, since a much bigger clone is one base away. The chain joins TRBV29-1 to TRBJ2-5, with 7 bases that match TRBD2. CDR1 is SQVTM and CDR2 is ANQGSEA in the germline V gene. This CDR3 comprises 12 residues. After removal of 8 bases from V and 1 base from J, the junction contained 4 bases not matched to a gene. The CDR3, as DNA: TGCAGCCAAGGCGGGGGCCAAGAGACCCAGTACTTC. Translated: CSQGGGQETQYF. Looking up the rest from reference TRBV29-1 and TRBJ2-5 gives the full variable domain: SAVISQKPSRDICQRGTSLTIQCQVDSQVTMMFWYRQQPGQSLTLIATANQGSEATYESGFVIDKFPISRPNLTFSTLTVSNMSPEDSSIYLCSQGGGQETQYFGPGTRLLVL.

This chain uses TRBV2 with TRBJ2-3, with D hard to call. There are 10 residues in the CDR3. Germline V gives CDR1 SNHLY, CDR2 FYNNEI. V gave up 6 bases and J gave up 7 bases, with 5 bases separating them. The CDR3 region is CASRGNTQYF. The CDR3 DNA follows: TGTGCCAGCAGAGGAAATACGCAGTATTTT.

This clonotype has a handful of counts. The CDR3 sequence is CAAATSGGQETQYF. The CDR3 nucleotides read TGTGCCGCCGCTACTAGCGGGGGACAAGAGACCCAGTACTTC. This chain links TRBV10-3 with TRBJ2-5, with 11 bases that match TRBD2. CDR1 is ENHRY, CDR2 SYGVKD, per germline. The V gene end was trimmed by 11 bases and the J gene end by 2 bases; junction bases not matched to a gene: 7. This CDR3 has 14 residues.